Sequencing of this T cell receptor (beta chain) was carried out in a study of blood T cells in healthy people across ages. About the research overall: In model experiments, template switching was able to capture about one barcoded beta molecule for every two T cells that were present.

Study-wide points: Researchers report that TCR beta diversity correlated strongly with naive T cell percentage. It was the long-lived donors that had more naive CD4+ cells and higher diversity than aged donors.

Then a second PCR, running roughly 7 to 11 cycles, was carried out with a sample-barcoded 5' primer and a J-beta primer mix. TCRdb analysed the 5' RACE reads with MiXCR anew, one entry per CDR3 protein. The sample has 750,000 to 950,000 distinct CDR3 sequences, 50% to 65% seen once; the top ten hold roughly two fifths. A word on this clonotype: As yet, its antigen is unknown.

J gave up 3 bases and V 2 bases, and 4 bases lay outside the gene matches. The CDR3 spans 15 residues. The germline CDR1 and CDR2 sequences are SGHTA and FQGNSA. The chain employs TRBV7-2 and TRBJ2-7, with 10 positions matching TRBD1. The sequence derives from a man older than 75 in good health. The sequenced sample was blood. CDR3 in amino acids: CASSLWTGGFYEQYF. As DNA, the CDR3 is TGTGCCAGCAGCTTATGGACAGGGGGGTTCTACGAGCAGTACTTC.